Following are 10 T cell receptor beta chains from one sample sequenced in a study of graft-versus-host responses after intestinal transplantation. Their antigens are not known. Assay used: immunoSEQ multiplex PCR; TCRdb lists only in-frame clones, some missing. The table records roughly 98,000 clones, around 93% of them present only once. The sequenced sample was unstimulated CD8+ T cells sorted from spleen or lymph node cells, obtained before transplant. The receptors here all came from a human donor who was the organ donor for an intestinal transplant.

The chain combines TRBV6-6 with TRBJ2-1; 9 bases agree with TRBD2. CDR1 is MNHNY and CDR2 is SVGAGI in the germline V gene (reference sequence). The CDR3 totals 12 residues. The junction had 2 bases not matched to a gene; V was cut back by 4 bases and J by 10 bases. The CDR3 nucleotides read TGTGCCAGCAGTTTCGGACTAGCGGAGCAGTTCTTC. It specifies CASSFGLAEQFF.

J is TRBJ1-2 and V is TRBV6-6; 8 nucleotides match TRBD1. CDR1 is MNHNY and CDR2 is SVGAGI in the germline V gene (reference sequence). The CDR3 loop spans 15 amino acids. V dropped 6 bases and J dropped 4; count of bases not matched to a gene: 10. CDR3: CASRSRDRSFYGYTF. CDR3 nucleotides: TGTGCCAGCAGGTCCCGGGACAGGAGCTTCTATGGCTACACCTTC.

The CDR3 nucleotides read TGTGCCAGCAGCCTTGGGACTAGCGGGAGAATTTTTTGGTCCTACGAGCAGTACTTC. Protein: CASSLGTSGRIFWSYEQYF. The genes are TRBV11-2 and TRBJ2-7; 14 nucleotides match TRBD2. Trimming cost V 5 bases and J 1 base; bases outside gene matches: 13. The CDR3 loop spans 19 amino acids. CDR1 and CDR2 from the germline V gene are SGHAT and FQNNGV. Filled out from reference TRBV11-2 and TRBJ2-7, the complete variable domain reads EAGVAQSPRYKIIEKRQSVAFWCNPISGHATLYWYQQILGQGPKLLIQFQNNGVVDDSQLPKDRFSAERLKGVDSTLKIQPAKLEDSAVYLCASSLGTSGRIFWSYEQYFGPGTRLTVT.

The V gene is TRBV2, the J gene TRBJ1-2; D is ambiguous. Germline V gene data show CDR1 as SNHLY and CDR2 as FYNNEI. The CDR3 totals 15 residues. Trimming cost V 4 bases and J 4 bases, with 16 bases left between them. CDR3 nucleotide sequence: TGTGCCAGCAGTGGGTCAGTGTTGGCCAGCTATGGCTACACCTTC. Protein: CASSGSVLASYGYTF.

This chain uses TRBV2 with TRBJ1-1; D perhaps matches TRBD1 (6 bases). With 6 bases removed from V and 4 bases from J, the gap between germline ends came to 9 bases. CDR1 is SNHLY and CDR2 is FYNNEI in the germline V gene. The CDR3 length is 12 residues. CDR3 in DNA: TGTGCCAGCAGGACAGGCTCCACTGAAGCTTTCTTT. It yields the protein CASRTGSTEAFF.

The J gene is TRBJ2-7, the V gene TRBV4-2, with D possibly being TRBD1 (6 bases). From germline, CDR1 is LGHNA and CDR2 YNFKEQ. This CDR3 is 15 amino acids long. Deletions cut 5 bases from V and 0 bases from J, with 14 bases between. In DNA, the CDR3 is TGTGCCAGCAGCTCAGGGACAACGATCTCCTACGAGCAGTACTTC. It codes for CASSSGTTISYEQYF.

This chain joins TRBV11-1 and TRBJ2-6; D is unresolved. Germline V gene lookup returns CDR1 SGHAT and CDR2 FQDESV (reference sequence). Between the trimmed V and J ends, which lost 1 base and 4 bases, there was a span of 5 bases. The CDR3 has 14 residues. CDR3 nucleotides: TGTGCCAGCAGCTTAGATCTCGGGGCCAACGTCCTGACTTTC. This codes for CASSLDLGANVLTF.

V and J are TRBV10-3 and TRBJ1-1; 9 positions match TRBD1. From germline, CDR1 is ENHRY and CDR2 SYGVKD. The CDR3 consists of 14 residues. J lost 4 bases, V lost 6 bases, and 6 bases had no gene match. CDR3 protein: CAISLGQGFTEAFF. CDR3 coding DNA: TGTGCCATCAGCCTAGGACAGGGGTTCACTGAAGCTTTCTTT.

V and J are TRBV5-5 and TRBJ1-5, with 7 bases identical to TRBD1. From germline, CDR1 is SGHKS and CDR2 YYEKEE (reference sequence). This CDR3 is built from 16 residues. V trimming: 7 bases; J trimming: 7 bases; junction bases outside the gene matches: 17. The CDR3 region has the DNA TGTGCCAGCCCTGGGGAGGACAGGATCGCCGTCCAGCCCCAGCATTTT. Encoded protein: CASPGEDRIAVQPQHF.

The rearrangement joins TRBV4-3 to TRBJ1-5, with TRBD1 identical over 9 bases. With V trimmed by 5 bases and J by 6 bases, 11 bases remained unmatched. CDR1 and CDR2 from the germline V gene are LGHNA and YSLEER. The CDR3 contains 16 residues. The CDR3, as DNA: TGCGCCAGCAGCAACGGGGTGGGGACAGGGTTTCAGCCCCAGCATTTT. This translates into CASSNGVGTGFQPQHF.